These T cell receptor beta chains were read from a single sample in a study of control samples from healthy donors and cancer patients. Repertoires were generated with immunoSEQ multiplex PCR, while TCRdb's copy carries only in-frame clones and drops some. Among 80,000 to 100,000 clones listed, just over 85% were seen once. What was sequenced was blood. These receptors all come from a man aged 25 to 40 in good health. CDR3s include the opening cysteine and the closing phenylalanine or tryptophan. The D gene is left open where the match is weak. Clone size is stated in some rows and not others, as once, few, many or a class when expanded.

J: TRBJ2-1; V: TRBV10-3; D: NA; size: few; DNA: TGTGCCATCAGCCGGGACTCAGATTTCAATGAGCAGTTCTTC; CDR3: CAISRDSDFNEQFF
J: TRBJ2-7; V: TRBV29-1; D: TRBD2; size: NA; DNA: TGCAGCGTCCCCGGGGAGCGGGAGGGCTACGAGCAGTACTTC; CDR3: CSVPGEREGYEQYF
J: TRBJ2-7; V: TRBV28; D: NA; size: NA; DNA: TGTGCCAGCAGTTTCTCACTCAACTACGAGCAGTACTTC; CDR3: CASSFSLNYEQYF
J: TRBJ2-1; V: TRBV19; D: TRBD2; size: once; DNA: TGTGCCAGTAAGGCCATTAGCGGGCCCTACAATGAGCAGTTCTTC; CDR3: CASKAISGPYNEQFF
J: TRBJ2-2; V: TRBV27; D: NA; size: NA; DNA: TGTGCCAGCACCCCGAATCTGGGTGGCTACAACACCGGGGAGCTGTTTTTT; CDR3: CASTPNLGGYNTGELFF
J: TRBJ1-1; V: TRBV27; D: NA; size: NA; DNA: TGTGCCAGCAGTTTAATATACTCCGGGACAGAAGCTTTCTTT; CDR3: CASSLIYSGTEAFF
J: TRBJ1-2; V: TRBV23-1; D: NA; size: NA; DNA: TGCGCCAGCAGTCACCGAGAAACACGATCCTCCTATGGCTACACCTTC; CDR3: CASSHRETRSSYGYTF
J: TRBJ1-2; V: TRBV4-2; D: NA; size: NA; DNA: TGTGCCAGCAGCCAAGGAGGACCCTACTATGGCTACACCTTC; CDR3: CASSQGGPYYGYTF
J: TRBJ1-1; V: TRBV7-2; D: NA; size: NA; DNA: TGTGCCAGCAGCTTAGTTAGTCGGAGCCCCGTTAACACTGAAGCTTTCTTT; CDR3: CASSLVSRSPVNTEAFF
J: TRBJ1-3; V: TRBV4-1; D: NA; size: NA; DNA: TGCGCCAGCGGCAAGAACGAAGGGGGCTCTGGAAACACCATATATTTT; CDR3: CASGKNEGGSGNTIYF
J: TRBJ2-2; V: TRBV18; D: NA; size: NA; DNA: TGTGCCAGCTCACCTGGTTCAGGGACCGGGGAGCTGTTTTTT; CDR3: CASSPGSGTGELFF
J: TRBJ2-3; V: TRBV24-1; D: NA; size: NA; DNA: TGTGCCACCAGTGAGGCCCTAGCCACAGATACGCAGTATTTT; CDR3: CATSEALATDTQYF
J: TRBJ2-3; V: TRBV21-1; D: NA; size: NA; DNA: TGTGCCAGCAGCACCAGACAGGCCTCCACAGATACGCAGTATTTT; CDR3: CASSTRQASTDTQYF
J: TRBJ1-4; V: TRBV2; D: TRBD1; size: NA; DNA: TGTGCCAGCAGAGGTCAGGGGGTCGAAAAACTGTTTTTT; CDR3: CASRGQGVEKLFF
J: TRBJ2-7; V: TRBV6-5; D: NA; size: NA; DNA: TGTGCCAGCAGTTTCACCTACGAGCAGTACTTC; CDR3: CASSFTYEQYF
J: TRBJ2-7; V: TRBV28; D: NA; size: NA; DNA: TGTGCCAGCAGTCTCCGCCCTTTAGGTCTGAGCTCCTACGAGCAGTACTTC; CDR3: CASSLRPLGLSSYEQYF
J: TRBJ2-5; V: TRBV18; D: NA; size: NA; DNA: TGTGCCAGCTCACCAGACTCCCGGGAGACCCAGTACTTC; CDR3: CASSPDSRETQYF
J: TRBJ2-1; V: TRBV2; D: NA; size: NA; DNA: TGTGCCAGCAGGGGGAGTATTGCCTACAATGAGCAGTTCTTC; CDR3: CASRGSIAYNEQFF
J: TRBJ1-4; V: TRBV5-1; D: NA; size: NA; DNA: TGCGCCAGCAGCTTGACAAATAATGAAAAACTGTTTTTT; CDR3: CASSLTNNEKLFF
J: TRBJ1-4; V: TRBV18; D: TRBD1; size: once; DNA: TGTGCCAGCTCACTTGGACAGGGGAGAGAAAAACTGTTTTTT; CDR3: CASSLGQGREKLFF
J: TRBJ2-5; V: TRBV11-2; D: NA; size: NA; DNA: TGTGCCAGCAGTTTTGCCGGAACCGAGACCCAGTACTTC; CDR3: CASSFAGTETQYF
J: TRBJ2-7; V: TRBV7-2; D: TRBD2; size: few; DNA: TGTGCCAGCAGCGTTAGCGGGGCAATCAGCGAGCAGTACTTC; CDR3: CASSVSGAISEQYF
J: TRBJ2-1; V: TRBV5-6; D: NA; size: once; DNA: TGTGCCAGCAGCTTAAAACGGGACTTTATAAATGAGCAGTTCTTC; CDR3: CASSLKRDFINEQFF
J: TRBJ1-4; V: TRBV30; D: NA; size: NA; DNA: TGTGCCTGGGGCCCCCAACAGCTTCCGGAAAAACTGTTTTTT; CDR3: CAWGPQQLPEKLFF
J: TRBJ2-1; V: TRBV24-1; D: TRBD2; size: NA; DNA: TGTGCCACCAGTGATGTGGGAGGGCCCCCTGAGCAGTTCTTC; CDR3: CATSDVGGPPEQFF
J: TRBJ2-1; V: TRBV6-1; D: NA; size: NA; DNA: TGTGCCAGCAGTGACGCCCCGACAGGCTTCAATGAGCAGTTCTTC; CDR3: CASSDAPTGFNEQFF
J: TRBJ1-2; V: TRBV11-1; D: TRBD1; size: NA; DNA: TGTGCCAGCAGCTTCCAGGGGGCGCGAGGCTACACCTTC; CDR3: CASSFQGARGYTF
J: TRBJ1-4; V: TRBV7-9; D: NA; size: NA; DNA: TGTGCCAGCGAAGACGGAAAAACCACTAATGAAAAACTGTTTTTT; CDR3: CASEDGKTTNEKLFF
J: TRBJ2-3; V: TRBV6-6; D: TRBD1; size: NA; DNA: TGTGCCAGCAGCCTACAGGGGTATAGCACAGATACGCAGTATTTT; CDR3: CASSLQGYSTDTQYF
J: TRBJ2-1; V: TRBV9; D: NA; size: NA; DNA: TGTGCCAGCAGCGTAGGTCGGTCCAACAATGAGCAGTTCTTC; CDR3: CASSVGRSNNEQFF
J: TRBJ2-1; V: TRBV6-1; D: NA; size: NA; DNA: TGTGCCAGCAGTGAAGACCTGATTAGCGTTCGCAATGAGCAGTTCTTC; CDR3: CASSEDLISVRNEQFF
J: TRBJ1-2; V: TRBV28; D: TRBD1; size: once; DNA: TGTGCCAGCAGTTTCCCGATGGGGCAGGGGGCGGGAGGCTACACCTTC; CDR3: CASSFPMGQGAGGYTF
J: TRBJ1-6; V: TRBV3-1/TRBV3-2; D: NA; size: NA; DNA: TGTGCCAGCAGCCAAGGGGCGTCGAATTCACCCCTCCACTTT; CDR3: CASSQGASNSPLHF